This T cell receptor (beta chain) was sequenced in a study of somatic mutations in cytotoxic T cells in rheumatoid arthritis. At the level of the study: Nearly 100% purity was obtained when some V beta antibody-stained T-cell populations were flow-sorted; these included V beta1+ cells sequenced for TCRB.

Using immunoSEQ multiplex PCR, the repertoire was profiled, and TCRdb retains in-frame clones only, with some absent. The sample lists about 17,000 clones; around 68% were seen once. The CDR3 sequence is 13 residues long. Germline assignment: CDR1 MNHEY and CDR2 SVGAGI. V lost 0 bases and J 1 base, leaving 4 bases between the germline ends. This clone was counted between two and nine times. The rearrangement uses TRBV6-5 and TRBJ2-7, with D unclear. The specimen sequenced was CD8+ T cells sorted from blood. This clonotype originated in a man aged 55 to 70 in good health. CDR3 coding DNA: TGTGCCAGCAGTTACTCATCGTCCTACGAGCAGTACTTC. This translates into CASSYSSSYEQYF.